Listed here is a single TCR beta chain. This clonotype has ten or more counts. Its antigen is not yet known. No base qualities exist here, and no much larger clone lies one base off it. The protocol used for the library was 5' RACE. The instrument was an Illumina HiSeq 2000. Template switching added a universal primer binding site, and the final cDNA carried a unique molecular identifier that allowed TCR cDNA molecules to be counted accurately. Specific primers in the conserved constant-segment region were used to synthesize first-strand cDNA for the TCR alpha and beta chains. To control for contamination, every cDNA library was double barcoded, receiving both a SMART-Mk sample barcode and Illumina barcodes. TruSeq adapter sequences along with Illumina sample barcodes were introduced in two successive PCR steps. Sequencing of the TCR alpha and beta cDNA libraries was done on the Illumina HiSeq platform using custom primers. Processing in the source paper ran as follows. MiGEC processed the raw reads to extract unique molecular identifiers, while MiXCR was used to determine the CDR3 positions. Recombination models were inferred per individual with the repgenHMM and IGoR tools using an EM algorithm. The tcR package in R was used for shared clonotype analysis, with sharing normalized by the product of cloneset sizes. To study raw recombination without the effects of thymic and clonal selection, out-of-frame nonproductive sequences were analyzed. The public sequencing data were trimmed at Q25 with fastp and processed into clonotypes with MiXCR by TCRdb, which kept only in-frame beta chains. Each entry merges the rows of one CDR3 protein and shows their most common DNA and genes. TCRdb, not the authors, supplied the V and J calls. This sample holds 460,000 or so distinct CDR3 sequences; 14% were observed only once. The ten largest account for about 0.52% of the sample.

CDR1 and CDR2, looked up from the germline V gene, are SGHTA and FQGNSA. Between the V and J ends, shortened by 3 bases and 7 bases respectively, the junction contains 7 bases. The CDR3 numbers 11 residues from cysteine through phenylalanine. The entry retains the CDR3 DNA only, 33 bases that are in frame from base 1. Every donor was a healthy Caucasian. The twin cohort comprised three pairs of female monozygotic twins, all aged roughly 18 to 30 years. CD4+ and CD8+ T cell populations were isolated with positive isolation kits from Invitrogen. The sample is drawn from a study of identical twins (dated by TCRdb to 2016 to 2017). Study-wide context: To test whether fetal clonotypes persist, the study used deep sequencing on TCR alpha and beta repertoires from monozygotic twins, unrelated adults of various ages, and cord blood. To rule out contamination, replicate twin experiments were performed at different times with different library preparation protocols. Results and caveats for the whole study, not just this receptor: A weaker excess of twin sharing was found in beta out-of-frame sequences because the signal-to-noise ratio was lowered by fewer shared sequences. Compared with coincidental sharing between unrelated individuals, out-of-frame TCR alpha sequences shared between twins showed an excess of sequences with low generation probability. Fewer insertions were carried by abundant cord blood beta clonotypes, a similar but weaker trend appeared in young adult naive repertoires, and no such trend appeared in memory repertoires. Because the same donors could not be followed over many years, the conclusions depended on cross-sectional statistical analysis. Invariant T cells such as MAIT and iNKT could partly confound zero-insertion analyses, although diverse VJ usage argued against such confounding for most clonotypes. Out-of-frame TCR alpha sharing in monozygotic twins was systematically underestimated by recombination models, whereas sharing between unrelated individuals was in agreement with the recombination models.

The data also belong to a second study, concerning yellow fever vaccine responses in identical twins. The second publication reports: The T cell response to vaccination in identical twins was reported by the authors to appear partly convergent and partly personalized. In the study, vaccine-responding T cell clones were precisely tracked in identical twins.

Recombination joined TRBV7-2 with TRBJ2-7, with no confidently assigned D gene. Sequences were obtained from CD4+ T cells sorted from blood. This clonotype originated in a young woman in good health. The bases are TGTGCCAGCAGCTTCCTAGGGGAGCAGTACTTC. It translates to CASSFLGEQYF.